This T cell receptor beta chain was captured in a study of T cell changes during pregnancy in multiple sclerosis. Here immunoSEQ multiplex PCR was the method, and the copy in TCRdb shows in-frame clones only, minus some. The table lists 55,000 to 65,000 clones, 85% to 95% of them singletons. The starting material was CD8+ T cells from peripheral blood mononuclear cells, obtained in the third trimester of pregnancy. The TCR was taken from a female donor with multiple sclerosis, enrolled in a pregnancy study.

DNA of the CDR3: TGCAGCGTTGAATTGACAGGGGTCCACTCTGGAAACACCATATATTTT. Translated, it gives CSVELTGVHSGNTIYF. The rearrangement joins TRBV29-1 to TRBJ1-3; 8 bases align to TRBD1. Germline loops: CDR1 SQVTM, CDR2 ANQGSEA. V dropped 2 bases and J dropped 0; count of bases not matched to a gene: 6. This CDR3 has 16 residues.